This is a list of T cell receptor beta chains from one sample in a study of CD8 T cells in ankylosing spondylitis. One entry per CDR3 protein results from TCRdb running MiXCR on the 5' RACE reads. This table holds 350,000 to 450,000 distinct CDR3 sequences, more than 25% found once. The sequenced sample consisted of blood, either unsorted or a sorted T cell fraction (not recorded which). These receptors all come from a male donor with ankylosing spondylitis. Each CDR3 is given with its conserved first and last residue. Expanded clones get a size class; other rows say once, few or many, or leave the size out.

v_gene: TRBV2; abundance: few; j_gene: TRBJ2-1; CDR3aa: CASTGTAITREQFF
v_gene: TRBV5-1; abundance: -; j_gene: TRBJ2-1; CDR3aa: CASSFTASGPIEQFF
v_gene: TRBV5-1; abundance: few; j_gene: TRBJ2-3; CDR3aa: CASSLIRGSMTDTQYF
v_gene: TRBV6-1; abundance: -; j_gene: TRBJ2-2; CDR3aa: CASSEVGNTGELFF
v_gene: TRBV3-1; abundance: -; j_gene: TRBJ1-3; CDR3aa: CASSQVPRGGNTIYF
v_gene: TRBV18; abundance: medium-sized; j_gene: TRBJ1-3; CDR3aa: CASSPTGTYGNTIYF
v_gene: TRBV25-1; abundance: few; j_gene: TRBJ2-3; CDR3aa: CASSDTGVRTDTQYF
v_gene: TRBV12-3/TRBV12-4; abundance: -; j_gene: TRBJ1-2; CDR3aa: CASSLGRYCYTF
v_gene: TRBV11-3; abundance: few; j_gene: TRBJ2-2; CDR3aa: CASSPYLGGRDTGELFF
v_gene: TRBV2; abundance: -; j_gene: TRBJ2-7; CDR3aa: CASRWSSYEQYF
v_gene: TRBV12-3/TRBV12-4; abundance: -; j_gene: TRBJ1-5; CDR3aa: CASSFFQGQPQHF
v_gene: TRBV12-3/TRBV12-4; abundance: -; j_gene: TRBJ2-1; CDR3aa: CASNERPYNEQFF
v_gene: TRBV28; abundance: many; j_gene: TRBJ2-5; CDR3aa: CASSGLWETQYF
v_gene: TRBV11-2; abundance: few; j_gene: TRBJ2-6; CDR3aa: CASSLDLAGANVLTF
v_gene: TRBV12-3/TRBV12-4; abundance: few; j_gene: TRBJ2-2; CDR3aa: CASSQGLNAGELFF
v_gene: TRBV12-3/TRBV12-4; abundance: -; j_gene: TRBJ2-5; CDR3aa: CASSLMGLVEETQYF
v_gene: TRBV24-1; abundance: few; j_gene: TRBJ2-2; CDR3aa: CATSGVSSRGQWSNTGELFF
v_gene: TRBV5-1; abundance: few; j_gene: TRBJ2-1; CDR3aa: CATGTGGNEQFF
v_gene: TRBV6-2/TRBV6-3; abundance: -; j_gene: TRBJ2-2; CDR3aa: CASIHSGRGFTGELFF
v_gene: TRBV20-1; abundance: -; j_gene: TRBJ2-1; CDR3aa: CSAASDVGPEQFF
v_gene: TRBV6-1; abundance: -; j_gene: TRBJ1-1; CDR3aa: CASTLGGNTEAFF
v_gene: TRBV20-1; abundance: -; j_gene: TRBJ1-5; CDR3aa: CSASLGGFSNQPQHF